This T cell receptor beta chain came from a study of blood T cell repertoires in COVID-19. Looking at the study overall: T cells, B-cell-depleted T cells, or PBMCs supplied cDNA or gDNA.

Data came from immunoSEQ multiplex PCR; TCRdb stores just in-frame clones and leaves some out. This table holds 65,000 to 70,000 clones, 60% to 85% found once. With 1 base removed from V and 2 bases from J, the gap between germline ends came to 13 bases. Germline V gene sequence: CDR1 SGHTA, CDR2 FQGNSA. The CDR3 extends over 16 amino acids. This clone was recorded once. V usage is TRBV7-2 and J usage is TRBJ2-3, with D possibly TRBD2 on 5 matching bases. The sequenced sample was peripheral blood. This clonotype was obtained from a human donor in a cohort sampled during active COVID-19. Written as DNA, the CDR3 is TGTGCCAGCAGCTTAGGCGGGCCTCCAGCCACAGATACGCAGTATTTT. Amino acids: CASSLGGPPATDTQYF.